These T cell receptor beta chains were read from a single sample in a study of T-cell reconstitution after alpha-beta-depleted transplantation in children. TCRdb analysed the PCR reads with MiXCR anew, one entry per CDR3 protein. The sample includes about 240,000 distinct CDR3 sequences, about a quarter of them seen just once. Sequencing used PBMCs, obtained before TCRalphabeta/CD19-depleted stem cell transplant. The source is a girl aged 2 to 9 with Fanconi anemia, due to receive a stem cell transplant. Both conserved end residues are part of each CDR3. D genes are given only for firm matches. The size field is filled for only some rows; it gives once, few, many or a size class.

>TRBV9|TRBJ1-3|-|-
TGTGCCAGCAGCGTCTCGGGAAACACCATATATTTT
CASSVSGNTIYF
>TRBV12-3/TRBV12-4|TRBJ2-3|many|-
TGTGCCAGCAGCCGGGGGGTCGGACAGGGAAGCACAGATACGCAGTATTTT
CASSRGVGQGSTDTQYF
>TRBV25-1|TRBJ1-2|many|-
TGTGCCAGCAGTGAAGGACAGCCCAACGTGGGCTACACCTTC
CASSEGQPNVGYTF
>TRBV29-1|TRBJ1-2|-|TRBD1
TGCAGCGTTGAAGGGACAGGAGGCTATGGCTACACCTTC
CSVEGTGGYGYTF
>TRBV12-3/TRBV12-4|TRBJ2-7|many|-
TGTGCCAGCAGTTTAGACAGGAGCTACGAGCAGTACTTC
CASSLDRSYEQYF
>TRBV2|TRBJ2-3|-|TRBD2
TGTGCCAGCAGTGAAGCGTCGGGGACTAGCGGGAGATGGGGCACAGATACGCAGTATTTT
CASSEASGTSGRWGTDTQYF
>TRBV12-3/TRBV12-4|TRBJ1-5|few|-
TGTGCCAGCAGTTTAGGACACAAGCTTCACCCCCAGCATTTT
CASSLGHKLHPQHF
>TRBV28|TRBJ2-1|-|-
TGTGCCAGCAGCCTACGGTCCGGGGGCGGGGACAATGAGCAGTTCTTC
CASSLRSGGGDNEQFF
>TRBV5-6|TRBJ1-6|few|-
TGTGCCAGCAGCTTGTTCGCGACTGAACCTTATAATTCACCCCTCCACTTT
CASSLFATEPYNSPLHF
>TRBV6-2/TRBV6-3|TRBJ2-1|few|-
TGTGCCGCCGGACAATATAGCCCCTACAATGAGCAGTTCTTC
CAAGQYSPYNEQFF
>TRBV4-2|TRBJ2-5|many|-
TGTGCCAGCAGCCAAGAGATGAAAGAGACCCAGTACTTC
CASSQEMKETQYF
>TRBV5-1|TRBJ2-7|few|-
TGCGCCAGCAGGGGCCCGACTTACGAGCAGTACTTC
CASRGPTYEQYF
>TRBV29-1|TRBJ2-7|-|TRBD1
TGCAGCGTCACAGGGGGCGCCTCAACCTACGAGCAGTACTTC
CSVTGGASTYEQYF
>TRBV29-1|TRBJ1-1|few|-
TGCAGCGCCCAAAGGGGACAAAGAAACACTGAAGCTTTCTTT
CSAQRGQRNTEAFF
>TRBV7-2|TRBJ2-3|-|-
TGTGCCAGCAGCTTAGTTTCGGTACTAGCTGCAGATACGCAGTATTTT
CASSLVSVLAADTQYF
>TRBV29-1|TRBJ2-7|many|-
TGCAGCGTTGAAGATCCAGGGTTGGCCTACGAGCAGTACTTC
CSVEDPGLAYEQYF
>TRBV29-1|TRBJ2-5|few|TRBD2
TGCAGCGTTGGGGGAGGGCTTATCCCCTACCAAGAGACCCAGTACTTC
CSVGGGLIPYQETQYF
>TRBV7-2|TRBJ1-1|few|TRBD1
TGTGCCAGCAGCTTAGTTACGACAGGGGGCCGGAACACTGAAGCTTTCTTT
CASSLVTTGGRNTEAFF
>TRBV10-3|TRBJ2-1|-|-
TGTGCCATCAGTGAGTTGGCGAGTTGGGCTAGCGCCAATGAGCAGTTCTTC
CAISELASWASANEQFF
>TRBV20-1|TRBJ2-5|few|-
TGCAGTGCTAGAGGTGGAGGGGCTACGTACCAAGAGACCCAGTACTTC
CSARGGGATYQETQYF
>TRBV4-2|TRBJ2-5|-|TRBD2
TGTGCCAGCAGCCAAGGTAGCCTAGCGGGGGCCAAGGGGGAGACCCAGTACTTC
CASSQGSLAGAKGETQYF
>TRBV29-1|TRBJ2-7|many|-
TGCAGCGTTGATACGGGAATCTCCTACGAGCAGTACTTC
CSVDTGISYEQYF
>TRBV20-1|TRBJ2-5|-|TRBD1
TGCAGTGCTAGATCGACAGGGAAGGAGACCCAGTACTTC
CSARSTGKETQYF
>TRBV12-3/TRBV12-4|TRBJ2-6|few|TRBD1
TGTGCCAGCAGGGGGGTTACCGGGACAGGGAACGGTGGGGCCAACGTCCTGACTTTC
CASRGVTGTGNGGANVLTF
>TRBV29-1|TRBJ2-7|-|TRBD1
TGCAGCGTTGAGTTTGCCAGGGGGACACGGCGCTACGAGCAGTACTTC
CSVEFARGTRRYEQYF
>TRBV29-1|TRBJ1-5|-|TRBD1
TGCAGCGTTGGTGGCAGGGGGCAAGATCAGCCCCAGCATTTT
CSVGGRGQDQPQHF
>TRBV20-1|TRBJ2-2|-|-
TGCAGTGCTAGAGGTTCACCCGTGAACACCGGGGAGCTGTTTTTT
CSARGSPVNTGELFF
>TRBV18|TRBJ2-2|-|TRBD1
TGTGCCAGCTCACCCTCGACAGGGTTCCCCGGGGAGCTGTTTTTT
CASSPSTGFPGELFF
>TRBV7-6|TRBJ2-2|-|TRBD2
TGTGCCAGCAGCTCGCCGGGACTAGCGGGAGTTGCCGGGGAGCTGTTTTTT
CASSSPGLAGVAGELFF
>TRBV10-2|TRBJ2-5|many|-
TGCGCCAGCAACCGCAGACGCTCCTTCCAAGAGACCCAGTACTTC
CASNRRRSFQETQYF
>TRBV4-2|TRBJ2-1|-|TRBD2
TGTGCCGGCAGCCCAAGCGGGACTTACTACTACAATGAGCAGTTCTTC
CAGSPSGTYYYNEQFF
>TRBV20-1|TRBJ1-4|few|-
TGCAGTGCTAGCGTGGGGGCGAGTGAAAAACTGTTTTTT
CSASVGASEKLFF
>TRBV4-2|TRBJ2-7|many|-
TGTGCCAGCAGCCAACAGGGGTTGAGCTCCTACGAGCAGTACTTC
CASSQQGLSSYEQYF
>TRBV29-1|TRBJ2-1|-|-
TGCAGCGGGGGGTTCGGAGCCGGCAATGAGCAGTTCTTC
CSGGFGAGNEQFF
>TRBV29-1|TRBJ2-7|many|-
TGCAGCGTTGTGGGCCATCCGAGCTCCTACGAGCAGTACTTC
CSVVGHPSSYEQYF
>TRBV29-1|TRBJ2-1|many|TRBD1
TGCAGCGTTGTTGAGGGACAGTTAAATGAGCAGTTCTTC
CSVVEGQLNEQFF
>TRBV29-1|TRBJ2-3|many|TRBD1
TGCAGCGTTGGGGACAGGGTCGTCACAGATACGCAGTATTTT
CSVGDRVVTDTQYF
>TRBV7-2|TRBJ2-1|few|-
TGTGCCAGCAGCTTAGTGGGTGTAATTAATGAGCAGTTCTTC
CASSLVGVINEQFF
>TRBV15|TRBJ1-2|many|TRBD1
TGTGCCACCAGCAACCGGGACAGCTATGGCTACACCTTC
CATSNRDSYGYTF
>TRBV6-2/TRBV6-3|TRBJ2-7|-|TRBD2
TGTGCCAGCAGTTACCCTCGGCGGGAGATAGGCTACGAGCAGTACTTC
CASSYPRREIGYEQYF
>TRBV20-1|TRBJ2-3|-|-
TGCAGTGCTAGAGCCACTGCGACAGATACGCAGTATTTT
CSARATATDTQYF
>TRBV3-1|TRBJ2-7|few|-
TGTGCCAGCAGCCAAGATCTTACCCCGTTCCTCCACTCCTACGAGCAGTACTTC
CASSQDLTPFLHSYEQYF
>TRBV20-1|TRBJ1-2|few|-
TGCAGTGCTATATGGGAGATTAATGGCTACACCTTC
CSAIWEINGYTF
>TRBV7-2|TRBJ2-1|many|-
TGTGCCAGCAGCTTAGCGGGAGTAGTGTACAATGAGCAGTTCTTC
CASSLAGVVYNEQFF